The 28 T cell receptor beta chains listed next were all sequenced from one sample in a study of blood T cells in healthy people across ages. Alongside a J-beta primer mix, a sample-barcoded 5' primer served in a second PCR lasting about 7 to 11 cycles. MiXCR, run by TCRdb on the 5' RACE reads, gives a single entry per CDR3 protein. The repertoire consists of about 1.1 million distinct CDR3 sequences, with 30% to 40% occurring once and the leading ten covering about an eighth. Material for sequencing was blood. These receptor sequences come from a man aged 18 to 30 in good health.

The rearrangement uses TRBV9 and TRBJ2-3; 8 positions match TRBD1. V dropped 3 bases and J dropped 1; count of bases not matched to a gene: 10. Per germline, CDR1 SGDLS and CDR2 YYNGEE. The CDR3 contains 17 residues. Written as DNA, the CDR3 is TGTGCCAGCAGCGAGGGACAGGCAAAAACCCGCACAGATACGCAGTATTTT. Amino acid sequence: CASSEGQAKTRTDTQYF.

The rearrangement uses TRBV19 and TRBJ2-3; D is possibly TRBD2 (6 bases). This CDR3 spans 15 amino acids. V was shortened by 3 bases and J by 4 bases, with 14 bases between the two germline ends. CDR1 and CDR2 from the germline V gene are LNHDA and SQIVND (reference sequence). The CDR3 spells CASSIRRGGSDTQYF. The CDR3 DNA reads as TGTGCCAGTAGTATTAGGCGGGGCGGGTCAGATACGCAGTATTTT.

This clonotype occurred many times. This sequence joins TRBV10-3 and TRBJ2-3, with no clear D. Germline V gives CDR1 ENHRY, CDR2 SYGVKD. Between the trimmed V and J ends, which lost 0 bases and 2 bases, there was a span of 6 bases. The CDR3 runs to 14 residues. The CDR3 DNA is TGTGCCATCAGTGAGTCTGGAGCCACAGATACGCAGTATTTT. This translates into CAISESGATDTQYF.

This clonotype has more than one count but fewer than ten. This chain joins TRBV11-1 and TRBJ2-3; 7 bases map to TRBD2. The CDR3 runs 12 residues. J lost 12 bases, V lost 5 bases, and 8 bases had no gene match. The germline V gene encodes CDR1 SGHAT and CDR2 FQDESV (reference sequence). The CDR3 region has the DNA TGTGCCAGCAGCCGAAACGGACTAGAACAGTATTTT. Its translation: CASSRNGLEQYF.

About this clonotype: One end of the junction fails to match germline, which may point to a read error. The chain joins TRBV7-8 to TRBJ2-4, with D tentatively TRBD1 (6 bases). The J call is doubtful: the DNA matches TRBJ2-5 better. This CDR3 has 15 residues. Per germline, CDR1 SGHVS and CDR2 FQNEAQ. For the CDR3, the DNA is TGTGCCGGCAGCCTATACAGGGAAATCCAAGAGACCCAGTACTTC. Its translation: CAGSLYREIQETQYF.

This clonotype was seen only a few times. This chain connects TRBV5-6 to TRBJ2-5, with a possible D match to TRBD2 (5 bases). In germline, CDR1 is SGHDT, CDR2 YYEEEE. Trimming stripped 0 bases from V and 13 bases from J, with 13 bases between. The CDR3 length is 12 residues. The CDR3 DNA sequence: TGTGCCAGCAGCTTGGGGGCTAGCCTCCGGTACTTC. It is translated as CASSLGASLRYF.

The chain is built from TRBV27 and TRBJ1-2; no reliable D call. This CDR3 comprises 15 residues. Per the germline V gene, CDR1 is MNHEY and CDR2 is SMNVEV (reference sequence). The V gene lost 6 bases and the J gene lost 4 bases, with 18 bases spanning the gap. CDR3 residues: CASSRLKVDFYGYTF. The CDR3 DNA reads TGTGCCAGCAGCCGCCTCAAAGTCGATTTCTATGGCTACACCTTC.

The V call is TRBV29-1, the J call TRBJ2-1; D perhaps matches TRBD1 (6 bases). The ends were cut back, 4 bases at V and 9 bases at J, with 16 bases in the middle. CDR1 is SQVTM and CDR2 is ANQGSEA in the germline V gene. The length of the CDR3 is 13 residues. The CDR3 DNA reads TGCAGCGTTGGGGTTTCGGGACAAGCTGAGCAGTTCTTC. As protein: CSVGVSGQAEQFF.

The V and J genes are TRBV4-3 and TRBJ1-4; D call uncertain. V lost 0 bases, J lost 3 bases, and 11 bases lay in between. CDR1 LGHNA and CDR2 YSLEER come from the germline V gene. This CDR3 comprises 16 residues. As DNA, the CDR3 is TGCGCCAGCAGCCAAGATTTTCCCCGGGCTAATGAAAAACTGTTTTTT. It is translated as CASSQDFPRANEKLFF.

This clonotype was detected only once. The chain is built from TRBV4-2 and TRBJ2-1, with D perhaps given as TRBD1 or TRBD2 (5 bases each). Germline CDR1 LGHNA, CDR2 YNFKEQ. The CDR3 totals 15 residues. V was pared by 0 bases and J by 8 bases, with 14 bases between. The CDR3 reads CASSQDTGLLDEQFF. CDR3 nucleotides: TGTGCCAGCAGCCAAGATACGGGGCTTTTGGATGAGCAGTTCTTC.

The J gene is TRBJ1-2, the V gene TRBV2; D gene unclear. Trimming left V 6 bases short and J 1 base short, with 9 bases between. The germline CDR1 and CDR2 sequences are SNHLY and FYNNEI. This CDR3 spans 13 amino acids. The CDR3 DNA follows: TGTGCCAGCAGAACGGACGATAACTATGGCTACACCTTC. Protein: CASRTDDNYGYTF.

The sample holds a few counts of this clonotype. CDR3 region: CASSQIVRGETQYF. In DNA form, the CDR3 reads TGTGCCAGCAGCCAGATCGTCAGGGGAGAGACCCAGTACTTC. The V call is TRBV3-1, the J call TRBJ2-5; D perhaps matches TRBD1 (6 bases). The CDR3 covers 14 residues. From germline, CDR1 is LGHDT and CDR2 YNNKEL (reference sequence). Trimming shortened V by 3 bases and J by 4 bases, and 12 bases separated the two germline ends.

CDR3 in DNA: TGTGCCAGCAGCTTACGGGAGTACAATGAGCAGTACTTC. This encodes CASSLREYNEQYF. This sequence joins TRBV7-2 and TRBJ2-7; possible D gene TRBD2, 6 bases. Germline-derived CDR1 and CDR2 are SGHTA and FQGNSA. The CDR3 is 13 amino acids. With 2 bases removed from V and 7 bases from J, the gap between germline ends came to 12 bases.

V gene TRBV4-3 combines with J gene TRBJ2-3, with D possibly being TRBD1 or TRBD2 (5 bases each). The CDR3 has 15 residues. Trimming left V 7 bases short and J 6 bases short, with 20 bases between. Germline CDR1 and CDR2: LGHNA and YSLEER. The CDR3, as DNA: TGCGCCAGCACACTCGGGACCACCAAAGGGGATACGCAGTATTTT. It encodes CASTLGTTKGDTQYF.

The genes are TRBV6-6 and TRBJ1-6; TRBD1 aligns across 9 bases. Per germline, CDR1 MNHNY and CDR2 SVGAGI (reference sequence). V gave up 0 bases and J gave up 7 bases; unmatched junction bases: 1. The CDR3 loop spans 15 amino acids. The CDR3 loop is CASSYSGTGNSPLHF. The CDR3 DNA reads as TGTGCCAGCAGTTACTCCGGGACAGGGAATTCACCCCTCCACTTT.

This clonotype was recorded only once. The genes are TRBV4-1 and TRBJ2-5; 7 bases are a match to TRBD2. CDR1 is MGHRA and CDR2 is YSYEKL in the germline V gene. Losses at the gene ends were 1 base for V and 11 bases for J; bases not matched to a gene: 13. The CDR3 runs 15 residues. The CDR3: CASSQGGAGFREQYF. The CDR3 DNA reads as TGCGCCAGCAGCCAAGGCGGAGCGGGATTTAGGGAGCAGTACTTC.

This chain links TRBV9 with TRBJ1-1; D might be TRBD1 (5 bases). Germline CDR1 SGDLS, CDR2 YYNGEE. Trimming stripped 3 bases from V and 8 bases from J, with 20 bases between. CDR3 size: 15 residues. CDR3 in DNA: TGTGCCAGCAGCGGCCGTTTGAGGGGAGGAGTGGAAGCTTTCTTT. It is translated as CASSGRLRGGVEAFF.

This clonotype occurred a few times. Here the CDR3 reads CASRGTGGRRAFF. CDR3 nucleotide sequence: TGTGCCAGCAGAGGGACAGGGGGCCGGAGGGCTTTCTTT. This sequence joins TRBV11-2 and TRBJ1-1, with 12 bases matching TRBD1. Germline CDR1 is SGHAT and CDR2 is FQNNGV. The CDR3 sequence is 13 residues long. Trimming at V came to 6 bases and at J to 11 bases, leaving 7 bases not matched to a gene.

V is TRBV7-9 and J is TRBJ2-5, with D unclear. The CDR3 consists of 14 residues. The germline V gene encodes CDR1 SEHNR and CDR2 FQNEAQ (reference sequence). Deletions cut 4 bases from V and 1 base from J, with 10 bases between. In DNA, the CDR3 is TGTGCCAGCAGCTCCGGTCGGATCCAAGAGACCCAGTACTTC. This translates into CASSSGRIQETQYF.

The rearrangement links TRBV12-3 or TRBV12-4 to TRBJ1-2; tentatively, D is TRBD1 (6 bases). V was cut by 8 bases and J by 7 bases, with 23 bases left in between. This CDR3 spans 15 amino acids. In DNA, the CDR3 is TGTGCCAGCGCCCTTGAACACAGGGCTTCCGGTGGCTACACCTTC. Encoded protein: CASALEHRASGGYTF.

The chain recombines TRBV20-1 with TRBJ2-3, with 10 bases lining up with TRBD2. Germline V CDR1 and CDR2: DFQATT, SNEGSKA (reference sequence). CDR3 length: 16 amino acids. Losses at the gene ends were 2 bases for V and 4 bases for J; bases not matched to a gene: 9. CDR3 DNA sequence: TGCAGTGCTAGATTACCGGGACTAGCGCGGTCAGATACGCAGTATTTT. Its protein is CSARLPGLARSDTQYF.

This clonotype came up a few times. V gene TRBV7-2 combines with J gene TRBJ1-1; 8 bases fit TRBD1. Germline V gives CDR1 SGHTA, CDR2 FQGNSA. Trimming took 5 bases from V and 5 from J; bases not matched to a gene: 4. CDR3 length equals 13 residues. The CDR3 bases are TGTGCCAGCAGCACGAGACAGGGGACTGAAGCTTTCTTT. Translated, it gives CASSTRQGTEAFF.

This clonotype occurred a few times. V usage is TRBV9 and J usage is TRBJ2-3, with D tentatively TRBD2 (5 bases). Germline loops: CDR1 SGDLS, CDR2 YYNGEE. Trimming cost V 0 bases and J 1 base, with 15 bases left between them. The CDR3 has 17 amino acids. CDR3 bases: TGTGCCAGCAGCGTAGAAAGGATAGAGGGTGGCACAGATACGCAGTATTTT. Translating gives CASSVERIEGGTDTQYF.

This clonotype has just a few counts. The CDR3 is CASSLISGTGGDEQYF. CDR3 in DNA: TGCGCCAGCAGCTTGATTTCCGGGACAGGGGGCGACGAGCAGTACTTC. The chain couples TRBV5-1 to TRBJ2-7; 12 bases are a match to TRBD1. Losses at the gene ends were 1 base for V and 5 bases for J; bases not matched to a gene: 7. Germline CDR1 reads SGHRS; CDR2 reads YFSETQ. The CDR3 sequence is 16 residues long.

The chain employs TRBV27 and TRBJ2-1; D is ambiguous. The CDR3 spans 13 residues. V was pared by 2 bases and J by 8 bases, with 10 bases between. Germline V gives CDR1 MNHEY, CDR2 SMNVEV (reference sequence). The CDR3 here is CASSLGESDEQFF. DNA of the CDR3: TGTGCCAGCAGTTTAGGGGAATCCGATGAGCAGTTCTTC.

This chain connects TRBV7-9 to TRBJ1-2, with 7 bases fitting TRBD1. The trim removed 5 bases at V and 3 bases at J, leaving 6 bases unmatched. Germline V gives CDR1 SEHNR, CDR2 FQNEAQ (reference sequence). The CDR3 is 14 residues long. The CDR3 is CASSPPGGDYGYTF. CDR3 sequence (DNA): TGTGCCAGCAGCCCTCCAGGGGGTGACTATGGCTACACCTTC.

Here the CDR3 reads CSSGQGEANYGYTF. CDR3 coding DNA: TGCAGTTCGGGACAGGGAGAAGCTAACTATGGCTACACCTTC. This rearrangement joins TRBV20-1 to TRBJ1-2; TRBD1 aligns across 9 bases. The germline CDR1 and CDR2 sequences are DFQATT and SNEGSKA (reference sequence). There are 14 residues in the CDR3. V trimming: 8 bases; J trimming: 0 bases; junction bases outside the gene matches: 7.

V gene TRBV5-6 combines with J gene TRBJ1-5; the D is unclear. The CDR3 is 15 residues long. The V end lost 1 base, the J end lost 5 bases, and 13 bases lay between the germline ends. Germline V lookup: CDR1 SGHDT, CDR2 YYEEEE. The DNA of the CDR3 is TGTGCCAGCAGCTTGAGTACAGCCCTGGATCAGCCCCAGCATTTT. It encodes CASSLSTALDQPQHF.